This T cell receptor (beta chain) emerged from a study of cytomegalovirus exposure and HLA in healthy donors. For the study at large: Across around 400 genotyped donors, 81% landed in the Caucasian-associated ancestry cluster. Study results and caveats: There were several of the most significant clusters that appeared linked to common viral pathogens in a later analysis. TCR beta chain V- and J-gene trimming was linked, in a later analysis, to a missense variant in DCLRE1C.

Germline-derived CDR1 and CDR2 are LGHNT and FRNRAP. This CDR3 is 14 amino acids long. V was pared by 1 base and J by 5 bases, with 11 bases between. About this clone itself: Its antigen is not identified.

The PCR ran on 60 Vbeta and 13 Jbeta primers. Assay: immunoSEQ multiplex PCR; the TCRdb copy retains only in-frame clones and omits some. In the table there are approximately 190,000 clones, 81% of which are singletons. Sequenced: PBMCs. The chain joins TRBV12-5 to TRBJ1-1; D is uncertain. This TCR was sampled from a man in his fifties in good health and CMV-seronegative. The CDR3 protein is CASGLAVGVTEAFF. The CDR3 coding sequence is TGTGCTAGTGGTTTGGCCGTTGGAGTAACTGAAGCTTTCTTT.